This record looks at one T cell receptor (beta chain) sequence and its context. This clone occurred a few times. Its antigen target is currently unknown. Per-base quality was not reported, and no clone a single base away is much larger than it. This record belongs to a study of glioma-infiltrating T cells after dendritic cell vaccination (dated by TCRdb to 2016 to 2018). Study-wide context: A cohort of roughly 15 glioblastoma patients from Phase I and II dendritic cell vaccination trials was included, of whom 9 were newly diagnosed and 6 had recurrent disease. Patients received autologous tumor lysate-pulsed dendritic cell vaccination between about 2003 and 2013. Tumor-infiltrating lymphocyte content was quantified and tumor and blood repertoires were compared in dendritic cell-vaccinated glioblastoma patients by deep sequencing of TCR beta CDR3 regions. To make the vaccine, monocyte-derived dendritic cells were cultured for about seven days with IL-4 and GM-CSF and then pulsed overnight with autologous tumor lysate. TCR sequencing metrics, including TIL content and tumor-blood repertoire overlap, were correlated with survival after dendritic cell vaccination. Each patient was given three intradermal dendritic cell vaccine injections, spaced two weeks apart, in the arm below the axilla. What the research found in general, with its limitations: No direct relationship between TCR clonality and survival was found, suggesting a diverse polyclonal response may matter. After dendritic cell vaccination, a higher estimated pretreatment TIL content predicted longer time to progression and overall survival. The TCR overlap response model with three groups was called speculative and said to need prospective validation. The cohort was small and heterogeneous, and full blood and tumor sets were available for few patients, with initial-recurrent tumor pairs available for even fewer patients.

The sample's time point label, decoded: after dendritic cell vaccination, including at tumor progression/relapse. Patients were selected for having adequate residual fresh-frozen tumor tissue and more than two years of available survival data. Although molecular status otherwise differed among the glioblastoma patients, no patient had an isocitrate dehydrogenase mutation. PBMC collection took place before vaccination, two weeks after the third vaccination, and at tumor progression if progression occurred. The Qiagen DNeasy Blood extraction Kit was used to extract genomic DNA. Using the immunoSEQ assay, TCRB CDR3 regions were amplified from 2 to 2.5 micrograms of genomic DNA, or from all available DNA when less than that was on hand. The multiplex PCR employed 60 forward primers targeting TCR V beta segments and 13 reverse primers targeting J beta segments. To estimate reads per starting template, synthetic control templates were spiked into each sample at limiting dilution. Reads of 87 bp were generated by sequencing on the Illumina HiSeq System. As for how the authors treated the data: PCR and sequencing errors were removed by merging closely related sequences with a nearest neighbor algorithm. TCR overlap was measured as the percentage of unique tumor TCR beta sequences also present in the same patient's peripheral blood. TCRdb limited this immuneACCESS table to in-frame rearrangements with V and J called. A share of clones is missing; checked studies link under half to unresolved V genes, and the rest is unexplained. Clonal size and the V and J genes are those of that table, whereas D and trimming came from the DNA. This sample is represented by 85,000 or so clones; 85% of them were singletons. The ten biggest clones cover over 6.5% of the sample.

The sample in question was blood, obtained after dendritic cell vaccination. This clonotype was sampled from a human donor with glioblastoma.

The CDR3 in this case is CASSAGTGAEKLFF. The nucleotide sequence reads TGTGCCAGCAGTGCCGGGACAGGGGCTGAAAAACTGTTTTTT. The rearrangement joined TRBV2 to TRBJ1-4, with 10 central nucleotides matching TRBD1. Trimming takes 4 bases off V and 7 bases off J; junction bases not matched to a gene: 3. The germline V gene supplies CDR1 SNHLY and CDR2 FYNNEI. Measured from the cysteine to the phenylalanine, the CDR3 is 14 residues long. CDR3 DNA only is kept here, 42 bases in frame from base 1.